Presented here are 6 T cell receptor beta chains from one specimen sequenced in a study of CD8+ T cells in alopecia areata. It was cDNA, reverse transcribed from extracted RNA, that served as the sequencing template. Method: immunoSEQ multiplex PCR; TCRdb's copy keeps in-frame clones and lacks some. The sample lists fewer than 350,000 clones; 55% to 70% were seen once. Treatment noted: oral pan-JAK inhibitor, 5-10 mg twice daily. Specimen: CD4+ T cells sorted from blood, collected at week 24, from a patient treated with tofacitinib. The receptors shown here come from a human donor with alopecia areata.

The rearrangement uses TRBV4-3 and TRBJ2-1; D not resolved. Germline CDR1 is LGHNA and CDR2 is YSLEER. The CDR3 loop spans 13 amino acids. Trimming took off 1 base at V and 5 bases at J, with 6 bases between the two ends. CDR3 sequence reads: CASSQGLDNEQFF. DNA of the CDR3: TGCGCCAGCAGCCAAGGTTTGGACAATGAGCAGTTCTTC.

The CDR3 sequence is CASSQDNREVQPQHF. In DNA, the CDR3 is TGCGCCAGCAGCCAAGACAACAGGGAGGTCCAGCCCCAGCATTTT. This chain uses TRBV4-1 with TRBJ1-5; a weak D match, TRBD1 (6 bases). Germline V CDR1 and CDR2: MGHRA, YSYEKL. Between the trimmed V and J ends, which lost 0 bases and 7 bases, there was a span of 13 bases. This CDR3 contains 15 residues.

J is TRBJ1-1 and V is TRBV6-5, with a possible D match to TRBD1 (6 bases). This CDR3 has 13 residues. V gave up 2 bases and J gave up 8 bases, with 12 bases separating them. CDR1 and CDR2 (germline): MNHEY, SVGAGI. The CDR3 bases are TGTGCCAGCAGTTACGGGTGGGGGCTAGAAGCTTTCTTT. Protein product: CASSYGWGLEAFF.

A single count supports this clone. The chain recombines TRBV4-1 with TRBJ2-3, with D tentatively TRBD1 (5 bases). Looked up from germline, CDR1 is MGHRA and CDR2 is YSYEKL. This CDR3 region has 14 residues. Trimming left V 5 bases short and J 3 bases short, with 12 bases between. The CDR3 protein is CASSTGYRTDTQYF. The CDR3 DNA follows: TGCGCCAGCAGCACCGGCTACAGGACAGATACGCAGTATTTT.

CDR3 residues: CASSPIPSGNSNQPQHF. The CDR3 DNA follows: TGTGCCAGCAGTCCCATACCCTCAGGGAATAGCAATCAGCCCCAGCATTTT. The rearrangement uses TRBV27 and TRBJ1-5; perhaps TRBD1 as D (5 bases). This CDR3 is 17 amino acids long. The germline CDR1 and CDR2 sequences are MNHEY and SMNVEV (reference sequence). V was cut by 5 bases and J by 0 bases, with 17 bases left in between.

The chain employs TRBV6-5 and TRBJ2-5; either TRBD1 or TRBD2 may supply D (5 bases each). The CDR3 loop spans 13 amino acids. Germline V gives CDR1 MNHEY, CDR2 SVGAGI. V shed 6 bases and J shed 5 bases, with 13 bases lying between them. CDR3 region: CASRTGTRETQYF. CDR3 nucleotides: TGTGCCAGCAGGACCGGGACGAGGGAGACCCAGTACTTC.